This is a list of T cell receptor beta chains from one sample in a study of blood T cells in healthy people across ages. TCRdb redid the calling of the 5' RACE reads with MiXCR, one entry per CDR3 protein. The repertoire holds almost 800,000 distinct CDR3 sequences, with roughly 60% as singletons. Sequenced: blood. Receptors originate from a man aged 25-45 years in good health. CDR3s include the opening cysteine and the closing phenylalanine or tryptophan. The order of the fields is clone size, V gene, CDR3 protein. Clone size is shown for a subset of rows, as once, few, many or a class of expanded clone.

abundance: few; v_gene: TRBV7-9; CDR3aa: CASSWGEYYEQYF
abundance: .; v_gene: TRBV6-1; CDR3aa: CASRERSRGPQETQYF
abundance: .; v_gene: TRBV20-1; CDR3aa: CSARDRDLSYEQYF
abundance: .; v_gene: TRBV6-5; CDR3aa: CASSNPGQGYEQYF
abundance: .; v_gene: TRBV15; CDR3aa: CATSPGWGGRNEQFF
abundance: .; v_gene: TRBV11-2; CDR3aa: CASSLDRETGENSPLHF
abundance: .; v_gene: TRBV7-6; CDR3aa: CASSRGGDGHRTDTQYF
abundance: .; v_gene: TRBV20-1; CDR3aa: CSARIPAGAEKTQYF
abundance: .; v_gene: TRBV7-2; CDR3aa: CASSLGAGARGEQYF
abundance: .; v_gene: TRBV20-1; CDR3aa: CSARPSEAGNGDTQYF
abundance: once; v_gene: TRBV29-1; CDR3aa: CSVVPNGQGRYGYTF
abundance: few; v_gene: TRBV7-9; CDR3aa: CASGGAYQETQYF
abundance: few; v_gene: TRBV5-1; CDR3aa: CASSPGTSVTYEQYF
abundance: .; v_gene: TRBV29-1; CDR3aa: CSGKQGQETQYF
abundance: few; v_gene: TRBV10-3; CDR3aa: CAISVGGSSYNEQFF
abundance: .; v_gene: TRBV10-3; CDR3aa: CAINAGAINYGYTF
abundance: .; v_gene: TRBV7-2; CDR3aa: CASSLGILSSYEQYF
abundance: .; v_gene: TRBV6-5; CDR3aa: CASKQLAGDTQYF
abundance: .; v_gene: TRBV7-2; CDR3aa: CASSPTSREGYYGYTF
abundance: .; v_gene: TRBV28; CDR3aa: CASTTGGEETQYF
abundance: few; v_gene: TRBV4-2; CDR3aa: CASSQRVLYNEQFF
abundance: once; v_gene: TRBV14; CDR3aa: CASSHRGTFEQYF
abundance: .; v_gene: TRBV20-1; CDR3aa: CSARDPRGHYEQYF
abundance: .; v_gene: TRBV7-7; CDR3aa: CASSRGLSYEQYF
abundance: .; v_gene: TRBV12-3/TRBV12-4; CDR3aa: CASSLGGTGFTETQYF
abundance: .; v_gene: TRBV20-1; CDR3aa: CSAGDRGQETQYF
abundance: .; v_gene: TRBV20-1; CDR3aa: CSANDGGGRDYNEQFF
abundance: many; v_gene: TRBV4-3; CDR3aa: CASSQGRWSYEQYF
abundance: .; v_gene: TRBV7-2; CDR3aa: CASSRASGTKSYEQYF
abundance: few; v_gene: TRBV14; CDR3aa: CASSPTGVREQYF
abundance: .; v_gene: TRBV4-3; CDR3aa: CASSQRYTNRNEQFF
abundance: .; v_gene: TRBV7-3; CDR3aa: CASSLRGLAGDGEQFF
abundance: .; v_gene: TRBV20-1; CDR3aa: CSAVGAPSTDTQYF
abundance: few; v_gene: TRBV4-2; CDR3aa: CASSQDWGVNYNEQFF
abundance: .; v_gene: TRBV20-1; CDR3aa: CSARVVASGRAVGYEQYF
abundance: .; v_gene: TRBV12-3/TRBV12-4; CDR3aa: CASSPGTSGRNSYEQYF
abundance: few; v_gene: TRBV20-1; CDR3aa: CSAPTPLAGREETQYF